This T cell receptor beta chain was documented in a study of blood T cell repertoires in COVID-19 (TCRdb year 2020). General notes on the study: Collaborator samples came from the United States, Italy and Spain and covered acute and convalescent phases of COVID-19. The material from the prospective study consisted of cDNA or gDNA derived from T cells, B-cell-depleted T cells, or PBMCs. Deeply sampled blood TCRbeta repertoires from subjects exposed to, actively infected with, or recovered from COVID-19 were included in the dataset. The repertoires were made available in a free public database intended to serve as a resource for research on the immune response to SARS-CoV-2. Samples were obtained from the ongoing ImmuneRACE study (first 160 participants) and from 1,254 subjects provided by 6 global collaborators. A de-identified subject ID, COVID-19 status, age in years and sex were almost always included in the sample metadata. HLA class I and class II types, where available, came from metadata supplied by the sample provider rather than from assay-based typing.

Participants in the prospective study were aged roughly 18 to 89 years, lived in 24 United States geographic areas, and enrolled through a virtual design. Cohort assignment in the prospective study relied on participant-reported clinical history from a screening survey and a study questionnaire. Recovered participants in ImmuneRACE Cohort 3 were defined by two consecutive negative NP/OP PCR tests, clearance by a healthcare professional, or resolution of symptoms. Mobile phlebotomists in the prospective study collected whole blood, serum and a nasopharyngeal or oropharyngeal swab from every participant. Participants in the prospective study had the option to provide additional blood draws and questionnaires over a roughly two-month period. Prospective study blood samples were shipped either frozen or at room temperature before DNA extraction. TCRbeta CDR3 regions were amplified from genomic DNA using the immunoSEQ Assay, a bias-controlled multiplex PCR. The original methods were these. Nucleated cell counts per sample were estimated from amplification of reference gene primers within the assay. To quantify the absolute abundance of each unique TCRbeta CDR3 rearrangement, sequence reads were collapsed and filtered. For each sample, productive Simpson clonality was calculated by taking the square root of Simpson's diversity index across productive rearrangements. TCRdb retrieved this table from immuneACCESS and kept in-frame rearrangements only. Not all clones are present; in checked studies, unresolved V genes account for under half, and no reason is known for the remainder. V, J and clone size are taken as reported in that table, and D and trimming were inferred from the DNA itself. The sample table lists some 420,000 clones, 75% to 90% of them with a count of one. 0.95% to 1.2% of the sample belongs to the ten largest clones.

Overall study results and their limits: How much clinical and demographic metadata was included differed by source and by participant, and the metadata was provided uncurated.

Turning to this clone: No cognate antigen has been identified for it. Base qualities are not recorded, but no much larger clone differs from it by a single base.

The sequencing sample was made of PBMCs or T cells enriched from blood (not recorded which). The sequence derives from a man aged 25-40 years who had recovered from COVID-19.

The nucleotides are TGTGCCGGAAGGGTAGCGGGGGCCAATGAGCAGTTCTTC. Its amino acids are CAGRVAGANEQFF. This receptor chain uses TRBV11-2 and TRBJ2-1; TRBD2 fits 9 bases in the junction. Ends trimmed: V by 11 bases, J by 6 bases; bases unmatched to a gene: 8. The CDR3 runs 13 amino acids, cysteine and phenylalanine included. Only the CDR3 region is kept as DNA, spanning 39 bases read in frame from base 1. CDR1 and CDR2 were assigned from the germline V gene as SGHAT and FQNNGV.